This T cell receptor (beta chain) emerged from a study of cytomegalovirus exposure and HLA in healthy donors. With 60 Vbeta and 13 Jbeta primers, the PCR was carried out. Data came from immunoSEQ multiplex PCR; TCRdb stores just in-frame clones and leaves some out. The sample lists 70,000 or so clones; roughly four fifths were seen once. Unmatched junction bases numbered 1, after V lost 5 bases and J lost 3 bases. The CDR3 consists of 14 residues. CDR1 is LNHNV and CDR2 is YYDKDF in the germline V gene (reference sequence). This receptor was identified in a man younger than 35 in good health and CMV-seronegative. Sequenced sample: PBMCs. This rearrangement joins TRBV15 to TRBJ2-7, with 13 nucleotides matching TRBD2. The CDR3 DNA reads as TGTGCCACCAGCGGGACTAGCGGGGTCTACGAGCAGTACTTC. It yields the protein CATSGTSGVYEQYF.